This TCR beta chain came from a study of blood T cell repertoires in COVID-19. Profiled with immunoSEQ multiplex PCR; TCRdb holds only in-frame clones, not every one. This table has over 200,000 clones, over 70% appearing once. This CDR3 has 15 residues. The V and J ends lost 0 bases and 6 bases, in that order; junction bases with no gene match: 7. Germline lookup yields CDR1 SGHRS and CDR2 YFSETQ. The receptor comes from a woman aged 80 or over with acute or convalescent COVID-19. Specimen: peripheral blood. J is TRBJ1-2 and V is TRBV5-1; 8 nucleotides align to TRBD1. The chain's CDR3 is CASSLGQGAIDGYTF. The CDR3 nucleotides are TGCGCCAGCAGCTTGGGGCAGGGGGCAATTGATGGCTACACCTTC.